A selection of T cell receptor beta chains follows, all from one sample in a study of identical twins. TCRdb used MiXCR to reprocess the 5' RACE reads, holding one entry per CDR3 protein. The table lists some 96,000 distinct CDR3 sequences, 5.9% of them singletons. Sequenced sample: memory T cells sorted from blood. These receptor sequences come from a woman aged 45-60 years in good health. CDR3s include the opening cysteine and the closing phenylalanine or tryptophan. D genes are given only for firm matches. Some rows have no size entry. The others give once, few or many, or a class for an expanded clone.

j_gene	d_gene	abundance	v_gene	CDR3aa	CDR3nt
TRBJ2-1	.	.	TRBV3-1	CASSQNSDAWHEQFF	TGTGCCAGCAGCCAAAACTCGGACGCTTGGCATGAGCAGTTCTTC
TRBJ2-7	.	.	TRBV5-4	CASSLSGEQYF	TGTGCCAGCAGCTTGTCCGGTGAGCAGTACTTC
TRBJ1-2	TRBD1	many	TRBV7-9	CASSPLDRGYGYTF	TGTGCCAGCAGCCCACTGGACAGGGGATATGGCTACACCTTC
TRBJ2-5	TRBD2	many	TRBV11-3	CASSLPSGRGETQYF	TGTGCCAGCAGCTTACCTAGCGGGCGGGGCGAGACCCAGTACTTC
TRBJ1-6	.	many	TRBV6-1	CASSEGYDNSPLHF	TGTGCCAGCAGCGAGGGGTATGATAATTCACCCCTCCACTTT
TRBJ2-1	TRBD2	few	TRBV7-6	CASSLPSGANNEQFF	TGTGCCAGCAGCTTACCTAGCGGGGCAAACAATGAGCAGTTCTTC
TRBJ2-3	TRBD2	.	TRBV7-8	CASSERESTDTQYF	TGTGCCAGCAGCGAGCGGGAGAGCACAGATACGCAGTATTTT
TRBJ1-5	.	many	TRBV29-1	CSVRDGGNQPQHF	TGCAGCGTCCGGGACGGGGGCAATCAGCCCCAGCATTTT
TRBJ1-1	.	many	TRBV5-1	CASSLDPDLEAFF	TGCGCCAGCAGCTTAGACCCGGATTTAGAAGCTTTCTTT
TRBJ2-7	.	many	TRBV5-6	CASSFGLVGEQYF	TGTGCCAGCAGCTTTGGGCTAGTCGGCGAGCAGTACTTC
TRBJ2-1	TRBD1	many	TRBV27	CASSLRSGQGGVEQFF	TGTGCCAGCAGTTTGAGAAGCGGACAGGGGGGGGTTGAGCAGTTCTTC
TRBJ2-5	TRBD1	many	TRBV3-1	CASSHPRTGETQYF	TGTGCCAGCAGCCATCCCCGGACAGGAGAGACCCAGTACTTC
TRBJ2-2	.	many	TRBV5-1	CASRIRDTGELFF	TGCGCCAGCAGGATAAGGGACACCGGGGAGCTGTTTTTT
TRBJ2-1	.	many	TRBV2	CASSVHNEQFF	TGTGCCAGCAGTGTACACAATGAGCAGTTCTTC
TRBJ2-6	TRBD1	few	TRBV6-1	CASRAGTGYSGANVLTF	TGTGCCAGCAGGGCCGGGACAGGGTACTCTGGGGCCAACGTCCTGACTTTC
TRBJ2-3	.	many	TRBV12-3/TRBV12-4	CASRGGYTQYF	TGTGCCAGCAGGGGTGGATATACGCAGTATTTT
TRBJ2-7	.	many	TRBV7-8	CASSTDVSGGYEQYF	TGTGCCAGCAGCACCGACGTATCCGGGGGTTACGAGCAGTACTTC
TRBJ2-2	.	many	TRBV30	CAWSVLAGNTGELFF	TGTGCCTGGAGTGTACTGGCAGGGAACACCGGGGAGCTGTTTTTT
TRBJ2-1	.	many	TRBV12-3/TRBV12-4	CASSSRWEQFF	TGTGCCAGCAGTTCCAGATGGGAGCAGTTCTTC
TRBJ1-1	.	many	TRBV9	CASSVGVQGLSEAFF	TGTGCCAGCAGCGTAGGGGTACAGGGCCTCTCTGAAGCTTTCTTT
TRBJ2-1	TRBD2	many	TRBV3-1	CASSLSLAGGLNEQFF	TGTGCCAGCAGCCTCTCACTAGCGGGAGGGCTCAATGAGCAGTTCTTC
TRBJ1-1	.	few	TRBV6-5	CASNLNRDRPAFF	TGTGCCAGCAACCTAAACAGGGATCGGCCTGCTTTCTTT
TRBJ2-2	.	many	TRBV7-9	CASSLHTGTGELFF	TGTGCCAGCAGTCTCCACACCGGGACCGGGGAGCTGTTTTTT
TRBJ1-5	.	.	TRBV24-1	CATSQAAAHQPQHF	TGTGCCACCAGTCAGGCAGCCGCCCATCAGCCCCAGCATTTT
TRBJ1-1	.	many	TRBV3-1	CASSLLAGDTEAFF	TGTGCCAGCAGCCTGCTCGCGGGGGACACTGAAGCTTTCTTT
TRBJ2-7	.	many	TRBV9	CASSSGLPRDEQYF	TGTGCCAGCAGCAGCGGCCTCCCTCGGGACGAGCAGTACTTC